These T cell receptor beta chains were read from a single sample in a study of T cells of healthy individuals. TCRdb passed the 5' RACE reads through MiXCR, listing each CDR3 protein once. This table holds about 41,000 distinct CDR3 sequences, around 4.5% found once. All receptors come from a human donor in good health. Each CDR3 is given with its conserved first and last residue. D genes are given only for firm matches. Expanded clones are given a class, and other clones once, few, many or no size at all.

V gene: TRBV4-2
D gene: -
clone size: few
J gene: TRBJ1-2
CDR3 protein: CASSQDAREDYGYTF
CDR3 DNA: TGTGCCAGCAGCCAAGATGCGAGGGAAGACTATGGCTACACCTTC

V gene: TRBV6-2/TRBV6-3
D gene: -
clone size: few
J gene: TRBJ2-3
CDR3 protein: CASSTSMVGVGDTQYF
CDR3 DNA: TGTGCCAGCAGCACCTCCATGGTTGGGGTTGGAGATACGCAGTATTTT

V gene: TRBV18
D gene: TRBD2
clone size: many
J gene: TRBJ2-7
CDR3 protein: CASSPRLADYEQYF
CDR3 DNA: TGTGCCAGCTCTCCAAGGCTAGCGGACTACGAGCAGTACTTC

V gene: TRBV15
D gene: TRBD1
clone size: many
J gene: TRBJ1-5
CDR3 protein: CATSSERTGRQPQHF
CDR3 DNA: TGTGCCACCAGCAGTGAAAGGACAGGGCGTCAGCCCCAGCATTTT

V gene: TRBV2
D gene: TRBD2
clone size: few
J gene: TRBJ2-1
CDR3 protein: CANLPAGTSGGLTYNEQFF
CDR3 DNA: TGTGCCAACCTTCCCGCCGGGACTAGCGGGGGGCTCACCTACAATGAGCAGTTCTTC

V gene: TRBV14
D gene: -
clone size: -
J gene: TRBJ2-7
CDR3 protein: CASSQGGSRTTYEQYF
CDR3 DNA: TGTGCCAGCAGCCAAGGGGGCAGCCGTACCACTTACGAGCAGTACTTC

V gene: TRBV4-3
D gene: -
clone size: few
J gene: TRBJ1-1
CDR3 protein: CASSQEPGRAFF
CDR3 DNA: TGCGCCAGCAGCCAAGAGCCGGGGCGAGCTTTCTTT

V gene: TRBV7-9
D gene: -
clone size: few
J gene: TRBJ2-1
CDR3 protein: CASSNGARTNEQFF
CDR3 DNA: TGTGCCAGCAGCAACGGGGCGAGGACCAATGAGCAGTTCTTC

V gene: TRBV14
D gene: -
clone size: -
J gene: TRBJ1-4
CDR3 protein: CASSQTRGGNEKLFF
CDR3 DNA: TGTGCCAGCAGCCAGACAAGGGGTGGTAATGAAAAACTGTTTTTT

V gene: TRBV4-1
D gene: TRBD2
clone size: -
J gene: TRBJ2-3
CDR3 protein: CASSQGAEGGRGTDTQYF
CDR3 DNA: TGCGCCAGCAGCCAAGGAGCGGAGGGCGGGAGAGGCACAGATACGCAGTATTTT

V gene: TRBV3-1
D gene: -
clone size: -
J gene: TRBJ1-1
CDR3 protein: CASSQRLTANTEAFF
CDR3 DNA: TGTGCCAGCAGCCAACGATTAACAGCCAACACTGAAGCTTTCTTT

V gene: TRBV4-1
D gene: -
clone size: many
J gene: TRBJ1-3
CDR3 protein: CASSQEKSGNTIYF
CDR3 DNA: TGCGCCAGCAGCCAAGAGAAGTCTGGAAACACCATATATTTT